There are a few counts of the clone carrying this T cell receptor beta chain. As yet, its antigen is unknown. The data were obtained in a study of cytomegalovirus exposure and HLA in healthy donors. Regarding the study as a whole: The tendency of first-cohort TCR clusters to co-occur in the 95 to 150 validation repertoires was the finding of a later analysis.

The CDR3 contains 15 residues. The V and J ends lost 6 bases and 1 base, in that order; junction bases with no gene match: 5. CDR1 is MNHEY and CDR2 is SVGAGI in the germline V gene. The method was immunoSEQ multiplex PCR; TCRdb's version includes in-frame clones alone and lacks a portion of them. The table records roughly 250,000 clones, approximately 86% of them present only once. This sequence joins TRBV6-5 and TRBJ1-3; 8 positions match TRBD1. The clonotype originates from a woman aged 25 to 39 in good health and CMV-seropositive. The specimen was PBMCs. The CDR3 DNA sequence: TGTGCCAGCAGGGCCCAGGGGGCTTCTGGAAACACCATATATTTT. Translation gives CASRAQGASGNTIYF.